Listed here are 30 T cell receptor beta chains from one sample, sequenced in a study of blood T cell repertoires in COVID-19. Some clones are missing from TCRdb's copy, which holds only in-frame ones; the method was immunoSEQ multiplex PCR. This repertoire shows 250,000 or so clones, about 80% found once; its top ten account for around 3.6%. The sequenced sample was PBMCs or T cells enriched from blood (not recorded which). The receptors shown here come from a man aged 45 to 65 who had recovered from COVID-19.

The chain couples TRBV25-1 to TRBJ2-7, with 12 bases that match TRBD2. The CDR3 consists of 15 residues. CDR1 and CDR2 (germline): MGHDK, SYGVNS. V shed 6 bases, J shed 6 bases, and the junction held 9 bases outside the gene matches. CDR3 nucleotides: TGTGCCAGCAGGCCTACTAGCGGGGGGCAAAGCGAGCAGTACTTC. This translates into CASRPTSGGQSEQYF.

The chain links TRBV10-3 to TRBJ1-1, with D possibly being TRBD1 (5 bases). The CDR3 loop spans 17 amino acids. Germline V lookup: CDR1 ENHRY, CDR2 SYGVKD. The germline V and J ends were trimmed by 5 bases and 2 bases, with 21 bases remaining between them. The CDR3 nucleotides are TGTGCCATCAGTTGGGGGGAAATAGGGGCGCTCAACACTGAAGCTTTCTTT. It translates to CAISWGEIGALNTEAFF.

The chain combines TRBV5-6 with TRBJ2-3, with TRBD2 matching over 7 bases. CDR3 length: 11 amino acids. From germline, CDR1 is SGHDT and CDR2 YYEEEE. V was clipped by 2 bases and J by 13 bases; unmatched bases: 4. In DNA, the CDR3 is TGTGCCAGCAGCTTTACCGGGACTAAGTATTTT. Translation: CASSFTGTKYF.

DNA for the CDR3: TGTGCCAGCCGGGGGACAGGGGGATACGGCGGGGAGCTGTTTTTT. It encodes CASRGTGGYGGELFF. V is TRBV9 and J is TRBJ2-2, with TRBD1 identical over 11 bases. This CDR3 comprises 15 residues. V was clipped by 7 bases and J by 7 bases; unmatched bases: 9. In germline, CDR1 is SGDLS, CDR2 YYNGEE.

This clone was detected only once. The chain has TRBV29-1 and TRBJ2-7; weak D call: TRBD2 (5 bases). The CDR3 runs to 12 residues. Germline CDR1 is SQVTM and CDR2 is ANQGSEA. Trimming removed 4 bases from V and 2 bases from J, with 9 bases in between. The CDR3 coding sequence is TGCAGCGTTGTATACGGGACCTACGAGCAGTACTTC. Its protein product is CSVVYGTYEQYF.

The V call is TRBV11-3, the J call TRBJ1-1; possible D gene TRBD1, 5 bases. V dropped 1 base and J dropped 5 bases, with 11 bases sitting between them. CDR1 and CDR2 from the germline V gene are SGHNT and YENEEA. CDR3 length: 14 amino acids. This CDR3 is CASSLAGYWTEAFF. The CDR3 DNA sequence: TGTGCCAGCAGCTTAGCAGGGTATTGGACTGAAGCTTTCTTT. Drawing the rest from reference TRBV11-3 and TRBJ1-1, the complete variable domain is EAGVVQSPRYKIIEKKQPVAFWCNPISGHNTLYWYLQNLGQGPELLIRYENEEAVDDSQLPKDRFSAERLKGVDSTLKIQPAELGDSAVYLCASSLAGYWTEAFFGQGTRLTVV.

The chain carries TRBV19 and TRBJ1-3, with D uncertain. V was shortened by 5 bases and J by 2 bases, with 4 bases between the two germline ends. From germline, CDR1 is LNHDA and CDR2 SQIVND (reference sequence). CDR3 size: 12 residues. For the CDR3, the DNA is TGTGCCAGTAGTCAGGCTGGAAACACCATATATTTT. As protein: CASSQAGNTIYF.

The chain employs TRBV27 and TRBJ2-3; 11 bases are a match to TRBD2. Germline CDR1 is MNHEY and CDR2 is SMNVEV (reference sequence). The CDR3 has 17 amino acids. After removal of 3 bases from V and 4 bases from J, the junction contained 9 bases not matched to a gene. The CDR3 nucleotides are TGTGCCAGCAGTTTGTCCCGACTAGCGGGGACGGCAGATACGCAGTATTTT. Its translation is CASSLSRLAGTADTQYF.

The chain carries TRBV6-5 and TRBJ2-2; D is possibly TRBD1 (6 bases). Per the germline V gene, CDR1 is MNHEY and CDR2 is SVGAGI. The CDR3 contains 15 residues. V lost 4 bases and J 1 base, leaving 10 bases between the germline ends. The CDR3 reads CASSFWDKNTGELFF. CDR3 DNA sequence: TGTGCCAGCAGTTTCTGGGACAAGAACACCGGGGAGCTGTTTTTT.

The V call is TRBV6-5, the J call TRBJ1-4; 8 bases match TRBD1. Germline V CDR1 and CDR2: MNHEY, SVGAGI. The CDR3 runs to 16 residues. J lost 6 bases, V lost 0 bases, and 6 bases had no gene match. The CDR3 protein is CASSYSADREYEKLFF. CDR3 DNA: TGTGCCAGCAGTTACTCGGCGGACAGGGAGTATGAAAAACTGTTTTTT.

The genes are TRBV29-1 and TRBJ1-2; D call uncertain. Trimming took 3 bases from V and 6 from J, leaving 11 bases between them. This CDR3 has 12 residues. The germline V gene has CDR1 SQVTM and CDR2 ANQGSEA. CDR3 sequence: CSVDSGADGYTF. CDR3 nucleotide sequence: TGCAGCGTTGACAGTGGTGCGGATGGCTACACCTTC. Using reference TRBV29-1 and TRBJ1-2 for the parts outside the CDR3, the full variable domain is SAVISQKPSRDICQRGTSLTIQCQVDSQVTMMFWYRQQPGQSLTLIATANQGSEATYESGFVIDKFPISRPNLTFSTLTVSNMSPEDSSIYLCSVDSGADGYTFGSGTRLTVV.

The chain joins TRBV29-1 to TRBJ1-5, with a tentative D call TRBD1 (5 bases). Per the germline V gene, CDR1 is SQVTM and CDR2 is ANQGSEA. Trimming took off 5 bases at V and 4 bases at J, with 9 bases between the two ends. This CDR3 has 12 residues. This chain's CDR3 is CSVSQGNQPQHF. CDR3 sequence (DNA): TGCAGCGTTAGCCAGGGTAATCAGCCCCAGCATTTT.

The chain joins TRBV5-1 to TRBJ2-3, with TRBD1 as a possible D gene (5 bases). CDR1 and CDR2 from the germline V gene are SGHRS and YFSETQ. V was shortened by 4 bases and J by 2 bases, with 14 bases between the two germline ends. This CDR3 contains 15 residues. CDR3 nucleotide sequence: TGCGCCAGCAGCACCAAGACAGCAACCACAGATACGCAGTATTTT. Protein: CASSTKTATTDTQYF.

This sequence joins TRBV19 and TRBJ2-1, with TRBD1 matching over 7 bases. V shed 4 bases, J shed 6 bases, and the junction held 15 bases outside the gene matches. Germline lookup yields CDR1 LNHDA and CDR2 SQIVND (reference sequence). The CDR3 contains 17 residues. CDR3 amino acids: CASSTFPDRVMGNEQFF. DNA for the CDR3: TGTGCCAGTAGTACCTTCCCAGACAGGGTAATGGGCAATGAGCAGTTCTTC.

This clone was seen only once. The genes are TRBV19 and TRBJ1-5; TRBD1 aligns across 9 bases. Trimming cost V 5 bases and J 7 bases; bases outside gene matches: 9. Germline loops: CDR1 LNHDA, CDR2 SQIVND (reference sequence). The CDR3 runs to 15 residues. The CDR3 is CASSAGQGGGQPQHF. The CDR3 nucleotides read TGTGCCAGTAGTGCGGGACAGGGAGGGGGGCAGCCCCAGCATTTT.

The chain links TRBV5-4 to TRBJ1-6; D not certain. Trimming left V 2 bases short and J 2 bases short, with 8 bases between. CDR3 length: 15 amino acids. Germline V gene lookup returns CDR1 SGHNT and CDR2 YYREEE (reference sequence). The CDR3 region has the DNA TGTGCCAGCAGCTTAGCCGGGGCCTATAATTCACCCCTCCACTTT. It codes for CASSLAGAYNSPLHF.

The table lists this clone with a few counts. The chain uses TRBV18 and TRBJ1-1; D possibly corresponds to TRBD1 (6 bases). In germline, CDR1 is KGHSH, CDR2 LQKENI. V gave up 3 bases and J gave up 3 bases, with 11 bases separating them. The CDR3 totals 14 residues. The CDR3 loop reads CASSPQGLYTEAFF. In DNA, the CDR3 is TGTGCCAGCTCACCCCAGGGGTTGTACACTGAAGCTTTCTTT. Complete variable domain (other parts from reference TRBV18 and TRBJ1-1): NAGVMQNPRHLVRRRGQEARLRCSPMKGHSHVYWYRQLPEEGLKFMVYLQKENIIDESGMPKERFSAEFPKEGPSILRIQQVVRGDSAAYFCASSPQGLYTEAFFGQGTRLTVV.

The CDR3 bases are TGTGCCAGCAGCTTAGCTCAGGGGGACTATGGCTACACCTTC. Protein product: CASSLAQGDYGYTF. The rearrangement links TRBV13 to TRBJ1-2; TRBD1 agrees at 7 bases. J was trimmed by 3 bases and V by 1 base; bases with no gene match: 2. The length of the CDR3 is 14 residues. Germline V gene lookup returns CDR1 PRHDT and CDR2 FYEKMQ (reference sequence).

V gene TRBV6-2 or TRBV6-3 combines with J gene TRBJ2-7; perhaps TRBD2 as D (6 bases). V was clipped by 0 bases and J by 1 base, with 13 bases between them. The CDR3 extends over 16 amino acids. Germline V gene lookup returns CDR1 MNHEY and CDR2 SVGEGT. CDR3: CASSYSSQRASYEQYF. The DNA for the CDR3 is TGTGCCAGCAGTTACTCCAGCCAGCGGGCTTCCTACGAGCAGTACTTC.

This clone has only one observation. The chain links TRBV5-4 to TRBJ2-2, with a weak D call TRBD2 (6 bases). V lost 4 bases and J 2 bases, leaving 15 bases between the germline ends. CDR3 length: 16 amino acids. Germline V gene lookup returns CDR1 SGHNT and CDR2 YYREEE (reference sequence). Here the CDR3 reads CASSAGGALNTGELFF. The CDR3 DNA follows: TGTGCCAGCAGCGCAGGCGGGGCTTTAAACACCGGGGAGCTGTTTTTT. Together with reference TRBV5-4 and TRBJ2-2, the CDR3 gives the full variable domain: ETGVTQSPTHLIKTRGQQVTLRCSSQSGHNTVSWYQQALGQGPQFIFQYYREEENGRGNFPPRFSGLQFPNYSSELNVNALELDDSALYLCASSAGGALNTGELFFGEGSRLTVL.

This clone occurred once. The chain links TRBV19 to TRBJ1-2; the D is unclear. V was trimmed by 10 bases and J by 0 bases, leaving 18 bases between them. There are 15 residues in the CDR3. Germline V gene sequence: CDR1 LNHDA, CDR2 SQIVND (reference sequence). The CDR3 DNA sequence: TGTGCCACCTCTATCCGGGGTCCCCCTAACTATGGCTACACCTTC. Translation: CATSIRGPPNYGYTF.

This sequence joins TRBV10-3 and TRBJ1-2; 7 positions agree with TRBD1. The CDR3 contains 14 residues. J was trimmed by 4 bases and V by 7 bases; bases with no gene match: 9. Germline loops: CDR1 ENHRY, CDR2 SYGVKD. The CDR3 DNA reads TGTGCCATCAAAAGAGCAGGGGGGAGCTATGGCTACACCTTC. This sequence encodes CAIKRAGGSYGYTF.

The gene calls are TRBV5-1 and TRBJ2-6, with D possibly TRBD2 on 6 matching bases. Germline V CDR1 and CDR2: SGHRS, YFSETQ. The length of the CDR3 is 18 residues. The V gene lost 4 bases and the J gene lost 0 bases, with 17 bases spanning the gap. The CDR3, as DNA: TGCGCCAGCAGCCTGTTTGGGGGGAACCTCTCTGGGGCCAACGTCCTGACTTTC. Translation: CASSLFGGNLSGANVLTF.

V usage is TRBV15 and J usage is TRBJ2-1; 10 nucleotides align to TRBD1. The V segment lost 3 bases and the J segment 9 bases; nucleotides outside the gene matches: 5. The CDR3 runs 14 residues. Germline V gene sequence: CDR1 LNHNV, CDR2 YYDKDF (reference sequence). The CDR3 spells CATSSRQGASEQFF. CDR3 DNA: TGTGCCACCAGCAGCCGACAGGGGGCAAGTGAGCAGTTCTTC.

The chain joins TRBV5-1 to TRBJ1-4; maybe TRBD1 (5 bases). Deletions cut 3 bases from V and 3 bases from J, with 21 bases between. The CDR3 totals 18 residues. The germline gives CDR1 SGHRS, CDR2 YFSETQ. CDR3 residues: CASSSRPLGVGANEKLFF. The CDR3 region has the DNA TGCGCCAGCAGCTCCAGACCTCTTGGTGTAGGGGCTAATGAAAAACTGTTTTTT.

The rearrangement links TRBV29-1 to TRBJ1-1; D unresolved. Germline CDR1 is SQVTM and CDR2 is ANQGSEA. Between the trimmed V and J ends, which lost 1 base and 5 bases, there was a span of 11 bases. This CDR3 contains 13 residues. The CDR3 DNA is TGCAGCGTTGAAGGTGGATCGGAGACTGAAGCTTTCTTT. It yields the protein CSVEGGSETEAFF.

The chain uses TRBV6-2 or TRBV6-3 and TRBJ2-7; TRBD1 aligns across 8 bases. This CDR3 has 12 amino acids. V lost 5 bases to trimming and J lost 7 bases; unmatched junction nucleotides: 4. CDR1 and CDR2 from the germline V gene are MNHEY and SVGEGT. The CDR3 is CASSQGAGEQYF. The DNA for the CDR3 is TGTGCCAGCAGTCAGGGGGCTGGTGAGCAGTACTTC.

The chain employs TRBV27 and TRBJ1-2; D remains ambiguous. Looked up from germline, CDR1 is MNHEY and CDR2 is SMNVEV (reference sequence). CDR3 length equals 13 residues. V lost 6 bases and J 6 bases, leaving 14 bases between the germline ends. The CDR3 region has the DNA TGTGCCAGCAGAGAGGCGGGTCGGGATGGCTACACCTTC. As protein: CASREAGRDGYTF.

The chain is built from TRBV7-6 and TRBJ2-3; 7 bases line up with TRBD2. Germline CDR1 SGHVS, CDR2 FNYEAQ. CDR3 size: 17 residues. Losses at the gene ends were 1 base for V and 6 bases for J; bases not matched to a gene: 13. The CDR3 loop reads CASSLEVAGVLIDTQYF. In nucleotides, the CDR3 is TGTGCCAGCAGCTTAGAGGTGGCGGGAGTTCTGATCGATACGCAGTATTTT.

The chain uses TRBV12-5 and TRBJ2-7; perhaps TRBD1 as D (5 bases). In germline, CDR1 is LGHNT, CDR2 FRNRAP. This CDR3 has 14 residues. V dropped 1 base and J dropped 0 bases, with 7 bases sitting between them. CDR3 sequence reads: CASGLGQGSYEQYF. The DNA for the CDR3 is TGTGCTAGTGGTTTGGGGCAGGGCTCCTACGAGCAGTACTTC.